The source of this T cell receptor (beta chain) is a study of cytomegalovirus exposure and HLA in healthy donors. General study results and limits: Most sequenced TCRs were rare (though some public TCRs occurred in many donors). Per a later analysis, HLA-associated TCR beta chains showed more clonal expansion than other, equally common TCR beta chains. An analysis that was carried out later associated 16,000 or so TCR beta sequences with HLA alleles at 0.05 false discovery rate.

Healthy bone marrow donors made up the donors. As to this clone: Its antigen is not identified.

PCR employed 60 Vbeta and 13 Jbeta primers. Only in-frame clones appear in the TCRdb table, and some are missing; sequencing was by immunoSEQ multiplex PCR. The table lists about 130,000 clones, about 71% of them singletons. CDR1 and CDR2 (germline): ENHRY, SYGVKD. The CDR3 sequence is 15 residues long. Trimming at V came to 4 bases and at J to 3 bases, leaving 5 bases not matched to a gene. The V and J genes are TRBV10-3 and TRBJ2-4, with TRBD2 matching 8 bases. Sample: PBMCs. This clonotype was obtained from a woman between 55 and 75 years old in good health and CMV-seropositive. DNA for the CDR3: TGTGCCATCAGTGGCGGGGGGACGGGCAAAAACATTCAGTACTTC. As protein: CAISGGGTGKNIQYF.